Given below is one T cell receptor beta chain in context. What it binds is not known. Focal radiation and CTLA-4 blockade (ipilimumab) were tested in chemo-refractory metastatic non-small-cell lung cancer patients. Germline assignment: CDR1 MDHEN and CDR2 SYDVKM. The V gene lost 3 bases and the J gene lost 0 bases, with 11 bases spanning the gap. This CDR3 spans 15 amino acids. This sample was included in a study of radiotherapy plus CTLA-4 blockade in lung cancer. The study's findings and limits: Radiotherapy plus ipilimumab was followed by expansion in blood of tumor-derived TCR clones.

TCRdb keeps only in-frame clones here, not all; method: immunoSEQ multiplex PCR. The data hold around 110,000 clones, with more than 75% observed a single time. The chain employs TRBV28 and TRBJ1-1; possible D gene TRBD1, 6 bases. Here the sequenced sample was peripheral blood, taken from a patient treated with radiotherapy plus ipilimumab. The TCR comes from a human donor with non-small cell lung cancer that progressed on radiotherapy plus ipilimumab. Some clones in this sample may be carry-over from other donors' samples. The CDR3 loop is CASSLGGLMNTEAFF. CDR3 sequence (DNA): TGTGCCAGCAGTTTGGGGGGGCTCATGAACACTGAAGCTTTCTTT.